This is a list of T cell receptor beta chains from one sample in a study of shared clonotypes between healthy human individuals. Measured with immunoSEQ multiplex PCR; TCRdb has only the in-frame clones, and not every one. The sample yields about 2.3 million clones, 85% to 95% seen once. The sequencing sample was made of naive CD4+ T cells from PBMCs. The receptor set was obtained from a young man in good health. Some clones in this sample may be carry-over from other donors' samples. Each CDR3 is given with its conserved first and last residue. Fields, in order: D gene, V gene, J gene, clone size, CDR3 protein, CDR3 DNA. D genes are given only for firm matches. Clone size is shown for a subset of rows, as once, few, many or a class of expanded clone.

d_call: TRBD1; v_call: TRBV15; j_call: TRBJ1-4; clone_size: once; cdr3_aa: CATRVGTGGHEKLFF; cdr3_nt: TGTGCCACCAGAGTGGGGACAGGGGGCCATGAAAAACTGTTTTTT
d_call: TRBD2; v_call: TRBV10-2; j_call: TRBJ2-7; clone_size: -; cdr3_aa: CASDPGGVGEQYF; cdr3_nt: TGCGCCAGCGATCCGGGAGGGGTGGGCGAGCAGTACTTC
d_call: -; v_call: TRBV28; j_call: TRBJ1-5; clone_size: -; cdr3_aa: CASLDENQPQHF; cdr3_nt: TGTGCCAGCTTAGATGAGAATCAGCCCCAGCATTTT
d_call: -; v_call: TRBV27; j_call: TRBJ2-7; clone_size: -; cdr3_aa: CASSPEGKSQYF; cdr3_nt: TGTGCCAGCAGCCCGGAGGGGAAGTCGCAGTACTTC
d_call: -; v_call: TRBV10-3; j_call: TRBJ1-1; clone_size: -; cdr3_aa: CAIRQGENTEAFF; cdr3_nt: TGTGCCATCAGGCAGGGAGAGAACACTGAAGCTTTCTTT
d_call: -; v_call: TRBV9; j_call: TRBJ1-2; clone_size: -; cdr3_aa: CASSPQEGQTNYGYTF; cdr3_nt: TGTGCCAGCAGCCCACAGGAAGGGCAGACTAACTATGGCTACACCTTC
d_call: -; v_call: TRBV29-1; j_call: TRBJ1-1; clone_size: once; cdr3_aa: CSVANLKDRYEAFF; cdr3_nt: TGCAGCGTTGCTAACTTAAAGGACCGATACGAAGCTTTCTTT
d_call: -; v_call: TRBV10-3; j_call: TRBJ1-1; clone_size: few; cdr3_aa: CAISGVGRGNTEAFF; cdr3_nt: TGTGCCATCAGTGGGGTGGGACGAGGGAACACTGAAGCTTTCTTT
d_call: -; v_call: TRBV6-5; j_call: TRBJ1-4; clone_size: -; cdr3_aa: CASSPTGSNEKLFF; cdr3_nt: TGTGCCAGCAGCCCGACTGGGTCTAATGAAAAACTGTTTTTT
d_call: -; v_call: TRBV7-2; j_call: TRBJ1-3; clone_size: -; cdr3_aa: CASSLNSGNTIYF; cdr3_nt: TGTGCCAGCAGCCTGAACTCTGGAAACACCATATATTTT
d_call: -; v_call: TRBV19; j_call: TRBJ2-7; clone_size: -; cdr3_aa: CASRPPGRDEQYF; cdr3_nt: TGTGCCAGTAGACCCCCGGGCAGGGACGAGCAGTACTTC
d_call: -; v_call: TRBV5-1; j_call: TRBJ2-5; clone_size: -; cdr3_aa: CASSLSGTQETQYF; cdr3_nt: TGCGCCAGCAGCTTAAGCGGTACCCAAGAGACCCAGTACTTC
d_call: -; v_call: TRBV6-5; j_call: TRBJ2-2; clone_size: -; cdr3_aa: CASSYRGSNTGELFF; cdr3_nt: TGTGCCAGCAGTTACAGGGGATCGAACACCGGGGAGCTGTTTTTT
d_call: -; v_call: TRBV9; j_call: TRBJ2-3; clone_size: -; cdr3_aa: CASSPFTTFTDTQYF; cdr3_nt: TGTGCCAGCAGCCCTTTCACAACCTTCACAGATACGCAGTATTTT
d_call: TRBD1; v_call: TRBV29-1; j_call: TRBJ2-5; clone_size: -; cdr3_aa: CSGDVTGGETQYF; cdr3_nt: TGCAGCGGTGATGTCACAGGGGGAGAGACCCAGTACTTC
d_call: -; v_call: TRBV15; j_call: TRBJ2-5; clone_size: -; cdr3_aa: CATSRGGWGQETQYF; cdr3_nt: TGTGCCACCAGCAGAGGTGGTTGGGGCCAAGAGACCCAGTACTTC
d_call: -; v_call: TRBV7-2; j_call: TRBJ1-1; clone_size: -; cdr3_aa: CASSTPDRFGTEAFF; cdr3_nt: TGTGCCAGCAGCACACCGGACAGATTCGGCACTGAAGCTTTCTTT
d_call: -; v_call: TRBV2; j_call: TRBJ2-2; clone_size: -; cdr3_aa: CASSDQGNGELFF; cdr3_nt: TGTGCCAGCAGTGATCAGGGAAACGGGGAGCTGTTTTTT
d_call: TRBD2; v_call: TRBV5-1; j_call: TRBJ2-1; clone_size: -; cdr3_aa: CASSLDGRRYNEQFF; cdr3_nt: TGCGCCAGCAGCTTGGACGGGAGGCGCTACAATGAGCAGTTCTTC
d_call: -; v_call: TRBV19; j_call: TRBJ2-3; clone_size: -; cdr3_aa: CASSIAGLRTDTQYF; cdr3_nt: TGTGCCAGTAGTATAGCGGGTTTGCGCACAGATACGCAGTATTTT
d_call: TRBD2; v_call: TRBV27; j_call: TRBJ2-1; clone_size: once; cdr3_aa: CASSFLTSGRTLVVNEQFF; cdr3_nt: TGTGCCAGCAGTTTCCTAACTAGCGGGAGGACCCTAGTCGTCAATGAGCAGTTCTTC
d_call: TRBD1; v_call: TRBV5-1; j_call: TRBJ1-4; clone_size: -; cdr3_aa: CASSRTGGDVEKLFF; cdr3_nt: TGCGCCAGCAGCCGAACAGGGGGCGACGTTGAAAAACTGTTTTTT
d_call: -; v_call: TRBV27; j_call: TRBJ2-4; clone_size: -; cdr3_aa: CASSPLHPRDMPKNIQYF; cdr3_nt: TGTGCCAGCAGCCCTCTCCACCCCAGGGACATGCCCAAAAACATTCAGTACTTC
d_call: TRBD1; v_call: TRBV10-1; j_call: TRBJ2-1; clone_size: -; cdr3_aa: CAILWTGKIHSYEQFF; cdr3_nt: TGCGCCATACTATGGACAGGGAAGATACATAGCTATGAGCAGTTCTTC
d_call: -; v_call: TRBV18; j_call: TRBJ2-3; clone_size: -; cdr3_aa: CASSSSGVTDTQYF; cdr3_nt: TGTGCCAGCTCATCCTCAGGTGTCACAGATACGCAGTATTTT
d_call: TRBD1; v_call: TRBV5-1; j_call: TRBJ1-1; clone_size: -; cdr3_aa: CASSRQTGTDTEAFF; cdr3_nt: TGCGCCAGCAGCAGACAGACAGGGACGGACACTGAAGCTTTCTTT